One and the same sample provided the 2 T cell receptor beta chains below, sequenced in a study of T cell repertoires in cytomegalovirus infection. No antigen is known for these receptors. Each CDR3 protein gets one entry after TCRdb re-called the reads with MiXCR. The profile shows hundreds of thousands of distinct CDR3 sequences, 25% to 35% of them singletons. The sequencing used cultured PBMCs, collected from culture after CMV antigen stimulation. These receptors were taken from a human donor in good health (CMV status not recorded). Some clones in this sample may be carry-over from other donors' samples.

The table lists this clonotype with many counts. The chain joins TRBV7-2 to TRBJ2-3, with 9 bases aligning to TRBD2. Trimming at V came to 5 bases and at J to 4 bases, leaving 13 bases not matched to a gene. CDR3 length: 17 amino acids. Germline lookup yields CDR1 SGHTA and CDR2 FQGNSA. The CDR3 spells CASSVSRLAVGPDTQYF. The CDR3 nucleotides read TGTGCCAGCAGCGTATCTAGACTAGCGGTTGGCCCAGATACGCAGTATTTT.

The gene calls are TRBV27 and TRBJ1-6, with 8 bases matching TRBD1. Germline V gene sequence: CDR1 MNHEY, CDR2 SMNVEV (reference sequence). This CDR3 is 17 amino acids long. The junction had 11 bases not matched to a gene; V was cut back by 5 bases and J by 5 bases. CDR3 sequence (DNA): TGTGCCAGCAGTGCGGCCAGGGGGCAGCACGATAATTCACCCCTCCACTTT. This encodes CASSAARGQHDNSPLHF.